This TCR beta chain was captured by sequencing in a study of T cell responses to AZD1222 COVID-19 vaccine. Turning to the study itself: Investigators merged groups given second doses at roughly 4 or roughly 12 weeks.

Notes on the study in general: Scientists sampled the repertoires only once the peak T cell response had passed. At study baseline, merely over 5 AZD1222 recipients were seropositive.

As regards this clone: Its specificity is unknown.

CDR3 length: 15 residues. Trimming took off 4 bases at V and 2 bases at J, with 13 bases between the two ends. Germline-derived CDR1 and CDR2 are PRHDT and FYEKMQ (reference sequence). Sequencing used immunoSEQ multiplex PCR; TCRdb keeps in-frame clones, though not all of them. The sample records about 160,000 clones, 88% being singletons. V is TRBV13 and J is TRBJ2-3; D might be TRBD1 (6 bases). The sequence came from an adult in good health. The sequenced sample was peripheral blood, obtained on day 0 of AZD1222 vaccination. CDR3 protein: CASSSRQAHTDTQYF. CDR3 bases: TGTGCCAGCAGCTCCCGACAGGCCCACACAGATACGCAGTATTTT. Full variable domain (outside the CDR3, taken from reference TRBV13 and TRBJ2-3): AAGVIQSPRHLIKEKRETATLKCYPIPRHDTVYWYQQGPGQDPQFLISFYEKMQSDKGSIPDRFSAQQFSDYHSELNMSSLELGDSALYFCASSSRQAHTDTQYFGPGTRLTVL.